This section outlines one T cell receptor (beta chain) sequence together with its context. This clone's antigen is unknown. No quality values exist for individual bases; no much larger clone is one base distant. This sample is part of a study of blood T cell repertoires in COVID-19 (dated by TCRdb to about 2020). Looking at the study overall: The collaborator samples originated in the United States, Italy and Spain and spanned the acute and convalescent phases of COVID-19. The material from the prospective study consisted of cDNA or gDNA derived from T cells, B-cell-depleted T cells, or PBMCs. A freely available public database, intended as a resource for researchers studying the immune response to SARS-CoV-2, is where the repertoires were released. Sample metadata almost always included a de-identified subject ID, COVID-19 status, age in years and sex. Where available, HLA class I and class II types were obtained from metadata supplied by the sample provider rather than from assay-based typing. The dataset comprised deeply sampled blood TCRbeta repertoires from subjects exposed to, actively infected with, or recovered from COVID-19. The samples were drawn from the first 160 participants of the ongoing ImmuneRACE study and from under 1,500 subjects provided by 6 global collaborators. Study-wide conclusions, independent of this receptor: Clinical and demographic metadata were provided uncurated, with the amount varying by source and participant.

In the germline V gene (reference sequence), CDR1 corresponds to MNHNY and CDR2 to SVGAGI. The junction shows trimming of 6 bases on V and 6 bases on J, and the gene matches do not reach 10 bases of it. The CDR3 measures 14 amino acids from cysteine to phenylalanine. Only CDR3 DNA remains: 42 bases, in frame from the first base. Whole blood was collected in K2EDTA tubes by collaborating institutions according to the institutions' own protocols. For TCRbeta analysis, collaborators shipped samples as frozen whole blood, isolated PBMCs, or DNA extracted from either of those sample types. TCRbeta CDR3 regions were amplified from genomic DNA using the immunoSEQ Assay, a bias-controlled multiplex PCR. Processing in the source paper ran as follows. Nucleated cell counts per sample were estimated from amplification of reference gene primers within the assay. Sequence reads were collapsed and filtered to measure the absolute abundance of every unique TCRbeta CDR3 rearrangement. Productive Simpson clonality was computed per sample as the square root of Simpson's diversity index over productive rearrangements. What TCRdb holds here is the immuneACCESS table cut down to in-frame rearrangements. Part of the clones is not present; checked against another copy, under half of the missing clones reflect an unresolved V gene, and the others are unexplained. V and J calls plus clone size are reproduced from that table; the DNA served to infer D and trimming. The sample table contains over 100,000 clones; only one count was recorded for 70% to 90% of them. The ten largest account for 10% of the sample.

Sequenced: peripheral blood. This receptor was identified in a man aged 50 or older with acute or convalescent COVID-19. The chain is made from TRBV6-6 and TRBJ1-2; 7 bases in the junction line up with TRBD1. The CDR3 corresponds to CASSQQGRDDGYTF. The DNA reads as follows: TGTGCCAGCAGCCAACAGGGGAGAGACGATGGCTACACCTTC.